These 30 T cell receptor beta chains share one sample of origin, sequenced in a study of identical twins. A single record per CDR3 protein comes from TCRdb applying MiXCR to the 5' RACE reads. The sample lists hundreds of thousands of distinct CDR3 sequences, 5.5% to 8% seen once, with under 4% in the top ten. These same records also appear under a second study, on yellow fever vaccine responses in identical twins.

Specimen: memory (CD45RO+) T cells sorted from blood. The receptor source for this set is a woman between 18 and 29 years old in good health.

There are a few counts of this clonotype. The V gene is TRBV2, the J gene TRBJ2-5; TRBD2 aligns across 13 bases. The CDR3 spans 18 residues. Germline CDR1 reads SNHLY; CDR2 reads FYNNEI. V gave up 2 bases and J gave up 3 bases; unmatched junction bases: 9. The CDR3 region is CASSERAGLAGVEETQYF. CDR3 bases: TGTGCCAGCAGTGAAAGAGCCGGACTAGCGGGAGTAGAAGAGACCCAGTACTTC.

This clonotype was observed at least ten times. The J gene is TRBJ1-2, the V gene TRBV15, with a possible D match to TRBD1 (5 bases). Trimming left V 0 bases short and J 4 bases short, with 15 bases between. Germline V gene sequence: CDR1 LNHNV, CDR2 YYDKDF (reference sequence). The length of the CDR3 is 16 residues. The CDR3 reads CATSREHDDDSYGYTF. The CDR3 DNA is TGTGCCACCAGCAGAGAGCACGACGACGACAGCTATGGCTACACCTTC.

This rearrangement joins TRBV4-2 to TRBJ2-7; D possibly corresponds to TRBD1 (6 bases). Trimming took 2 bases from V and 2 from J, leaving 13 bases between them. Germline V gene lookup returns CDR1 LGHNA and CDR2 YNFKEQ. The CDR3 runs to 15 residues. CDR3 sequence: CASSQLGGGTYEQYF. In nucleotides, the CDR3 is TGTGCCAGCAGCCAACTAGGGGGTGGAACCTACGAGCAGTACTTC.

The chain joins TRBV18 to TRBJ1-5; a possible D gene is TRBD1 (6 bases). CDR3 size: 14 residues. Germline CDR1 is KGHSH and CDR2 is LQKENI. Trimming shortened V by 3 bases and J by 3 bases, and 9 bases separated the two germline ends. CDR3 sequence reads: CASSPDSINQPQHF. The DNA of the CDR3 is TGTGCCAGCTCACCGGACAGCATCAATCAGCCCCAGCATTTT.

This clonotype turned up a few times. V usage is TRBV7-3 and J usage is TRBJ2-3; TRBD2 aligns across 12 bases. The CDR3 runs 18 residues. CDR1 and CDR2 from the germline V gene are SGHTA and FQGTGA. The junction had 13 bases not matched to a gene; V was cut back by 5 bases and J by 4 bases. The CDR3 coding sequence is TGTGCCAGCAGCGCCACTAGCGGGAGGCTGGGGTCCCCAGATACGCAGTATTTT. Translated, it gives CASSATSGRLGSPDTQYF.

This clonotype was recorded at least ten times. V is TRBV7-9 and J is TRBJ2-1; D is ambiguous. Trimming took off 3 bases at V and 9 bases at J, with 12 bases between the two ends. Germline V gene lookup returns CDR1 SEHNR and CDR2 FQNEAQ (reference sequence). The CDR3 covers 13 residues. The CDR3 nucleotides read TGTGCCAGCAGCTTGGGCCACTTTGTTGAGCAGTTCTTC. It codes for CASSLGHFVEQFF.

This clonotype was counted only a few times. The chain links TRBV2 to TRBJ2-7; no firm D call. V was shortened by 3 bases and J by 9 bases, with 12 bases between the two germline ends. From germline, CDR1 is SNHLY and CDR2 FYNNEI. The CDR3 runs to 12 residues. DNA of the CDR3: TGTGCCAGCAGTGACACCGCCGAAGGGCAGTACTTC. This translates into CASSDTAEGQYF.

This clonotype was recorded at least ten times. The chain joins TRBV11-2 to TRBJ2-3; D not resolved. The germline gives CDR1 SGHAT, CDR2 FQNNGV. This CDR3 comprises 18 residues. With 5 bases removed from V and 0 bases from J, the gap between germline ends came to 21 bases. The CDR3 coding sequence is TGTGCCAGCAGCCCCGTTGTTCTACCCGCAGGTAGCACAGATACGCAGTATTTT. Encoded protein: CASSPVVLPAGSTDTQYF. Using reference TRBV11-2 and TRBJ2-3 for the parts outside the CDR3, the full variable domain is EAGVAQSPRYKIIEKRQSVAFWCNPISGHATLYWYQQILGQGPKLLIQFQNNGVVDDSQLPKDRFSAERLKGVDSTLKIQPAKLEDSAVYLCASSPVVLPAGSTDTQYFGPGTRLTVL.

This clonotype turned up a few times. This chain uses TRBV20-1 with TRBJ2-1; 12 nucleotides align to TRBD2. CDR1 is DFQATT and CDR2 is SNEGSKA in the germline V gene (reference sequence). This CDR3 region has 15 residues. V was pared by 5 bases and J by 10 bases, with 12 bases of the junction left unmatched. This chain's CDR3 is CSAPRASGGAGEQFF. CDR3 nucleotide sequence: TGCAGTGCTCCGCGGGCTAGCGGGGGGGCTGGGGAGCAGTTCTTC.

This clonotype was picked up a small number of times. The chain combines TRBV7-8 with TRBJ2-3; D may be TRBD1 (6 bases). The CDR3 loop spans 14 amino acids. With 6 bases removed from V and 2 bases from J, the gap between germline ends came to 12 bases. The germline V gene has CDR1 SGHVS and CDR2 FQNEAQ. The DNA for the CDR3 is TGTGCCAGCAGGGGACGACAGGCCACAGATACGCAGTATTTT. Amino acid sequence: CASRGRQATDTQYF. The whole variable domain, remainder taken from reference TRBV7-8 and TRBJ2-3, is GAGVSQSPRYKVAKRGQDVALRCDPISGHVSLFWYQQALGQGPEFLTYFQNEAQLDKSGLPSDRFFAERPEGSVSTLKIQRTQQEDSAVYLCASRGRQATDTQYFGPGTRLTVL.

This clonotype was found many times. The V call is TRBV3-1, the J call TRBJ1-5, with 9 bases aligning to TRBD1. CDR3 size: 15 residues. CDR1 LGHDT and CDR2 YNNKEL come from the germline V gene (reference sequence). The junction had 7 bases not matched to a gene; V was cut back by 4 bases and J by 6 bases. In nucleotides, the CDR3 is TGTGCCAGCAGCCCTACGACAGGGGGTAGTCAGCCCCAGCATTTT. Translating gives CASSPTTGGSQPQHF. Complete variable domain (other parts from reference TRBV3-1 and TRBJ1-5): DTAVSQTPKYLVTQMGNDKSIKCEQNLGHDTMYWYKQDSKKFLKIMFSYNNKELIINETVPNRFSPKSPDKAHLNLHINSLELGDSAVYFCASSPTTGGSQPQHFGDGTRLSIL.

This clonotype has a handful of counts. The chain joins TRBV7-8 to TRBJ2-1; 13 positions match TRBD2. The CDR3 has 15 amino acids. Germline trimming cut 0 bases from V and 10 bases from J; bases unmatched to any gene: 3. Looked up from germline, CDR1 is SGHVS and CDR2 is FQNEAQ. The CDR3 spells CASSLAGLAGREQFF. The CDR3 DNA reads TGTGCCAGCAGCTTAGCGGGACTAGCGGGACGGGAGCAGTTCTTC.

The chain carries TRBV15 and TRBJ2-7; D gene uncertain. This CDR3 is 14 amino acids long. In germline, CDR1 is LNHNV, CDR2 YYDKDF (reference sequence). V dropped 9 bases and J dropped 2 bases, with 17 bases sitting between them. The CDR3 reads CATATDPGPYEQYF. CDR3 bases: TGTGCCACTGCGACGGACCCCGGCCCCTACGAGCAGTACTTC.

This clonotype was detected many times. The chain uses TRBV25-1 and TRBJ2-1, with D unresolved. V lost 4 bases and J lost 5, with 9 bases in between. The CDR3 has 13 residues. The germline CDR1 and CDR2 sequences are MGHDK and SYGVNS. The CDR3 protein is CASSVGKNNEQFF. The CDR3 region has the DNA TGTGCCAGCAGTGTTGGAAAGAACAATGAGCAGTTCTTC. Based on the CDR3 plus reference TRBV25-1 and TRBJ2-1, the full variable domain is EADIYQTPRYLVIGTGKKITLECSQTMGHDKMYWYQQDPGMELHLIHYSYGVNSTEKGDLSSESTVSRIRTEHFPLTLESARPSHTSQYLCASSVGKNNEQFFGPGTRLTVL.

The chain couples TRBV4-1 to TRBJ2-7; a possible D gene is TRBD2 (6 bases). V gave up 5 bases and J gave up 2 bases, with 16 bases separating them. Germline V gene lookup returns CDR1 MGHRA and CDR2 YSYEKL. The CDR3 sequence is 15 residues long. The DNA of the CDR3 is TGCGCCAGCAGCGAAGGGTTGGAGGGTGCCTACGAGCAGTACGTC. Its protein product is CASSEGLEGAYEQYV.

This clonotype was counted only a few times. The chain employs TRBV28 and TRBJ2-7; 9 nucleotides match TRBD1. V trimming: 6 bases; J trimming: 2 bases; junction bases outside the gene matches: 2. CDR1 MDHEN and CDR2 SYDVKM come from the germline V gene. This CDR3 is 13 amino acids long. The CDR3, as DNA: TGTGCCAGCAGGGGGGACAGGGCCTACGAGCAGTACTTC. It encodes CASRGDRAYEQYF.

V gene TRBV9 combines with J gene TRBJ1-1, with TRBD1 as a possible D gene (6 bases). CDR1 and CDR2 (germline): SGDLS, YYNGEE. The CDR3 consists of 15 residues. V was cut by 0 bases and J by 5 bases, with 14 bases left in between. The CDR3 loop is CASSVEGEVRTEAFF. The CDR3, as DNA: TGTGCCAGCAGCGTAGAGGGGGAAGTGAGGACTGAAGCTTTCTTT.

This chain connects TRBV15 to TRBJ2-7; D remains ambiguous. V was shortened by 0 bases and J by 2 bases, with 23 bases between the two germline ends. CDR1 is LNHNV and CDR2 is YYDKDF in the germline V gene (reference sequence). CDR3 length: 19 amino acids. The DNA of the CDR3 is TGTGCCACCAGCAGAGATCACCCCTTGGCCTTCAACCGTACCTACGAGCAGTACTTC. Residues: CATSRDHPLAFNRTYEQYF.

This clonotype was observed at least ten times. The chain combines TRBV4-1 with TRBJ1-6; no clear D. Trimming cost V 0 bases and J 5 bases, with 8 bases left between them. In germline, CDR1 is MGHRA, CDR2 YSYEKL. This CDR3 comprises 15 residues. The CDR3 reads CASSQDGWDNSPLHF. The CDR3 nucleotides read TGCGCCAGCAGCCAAGACGGGTGGGATAATTCACCCCTCCACTTT.

This clonotype was detected many times. The V call is TRBV15, the J call TRBJ2-1, with 8 nucleotides matching TRBD2. CDR1 is LNHNV and CDR2 is YYDKDF in the germline V gene (reference sequence). V shed 3 bases, J shed 1 base, and the junction held 11 bases outside the gene matches. The CDR3 is made up of 18 amino acids. The CDR3 here is CATSSGWKAGVSYNEQFF. CDR3 sequence (DNA): TGTGCCACCAGCAGTGGTTGGAAAGCGGGGGTATCCTACAATGAGCAGTTCTTC.

This clonotype showed up many times. V gene TRBV7-8 combines with J gene TRBJ2-1; D perhaps matches TRBD1 (8 bases). CDR1 is SGHVS, CDR2 FQNEAQ, per germline. Trimming took off 6 bases at V and 4 bases at J, with 16 bases between the two ends. The CDR3 sequence is 15 residues long. The chain's CDR3 is CASRNRGEGYNEQFF. CDR3 sequence (DNA): TGTGCCAGCAGAAACAGGGGGGAGGGGTACAATGAGCAGTTCTTC. The full variable domain, its missing parts supplied by reference TRBV7-8 and TRBJ2-1, is GAGVSQSPRYKVAKRGQDVALRCDPISGHVSLFWYQQALGQGPEFLTYFQNEAQLDKSGLPSDRFFAERPEGSVSTLKIQRTQQEDSAVYLCASRNRGEGYNEQFFGPGTRLTVL.

This clonotype was counted between two and nine times. This rearrangement joins TRBV7-9 to TRBJ2-1; TRBD1 is a possible D gene (7 bases). Germline lookup yields CDR1 SEHNR and CDR2 FQNEAQ (reference sequence). V lost 5 bases and J lost 13, with 18 bases in between. The CDR3 totals 13 residues. CDR3 protein: CASSNDRVGGQFF. The CDR3 DNA reads as TGTGCCAGCAGCAACGACAGGGTCGGGGGACAGTTCTTC.

This sequence joins TRBV5-1 and TRBJ2-2; D gene uncertain. The CDR3 sequence is 17 residues long. V was cut by 3 bases and J by 4 bases, with 19 bases left in between. Germline assignment: CDR1 SGHRS and CDR2 YFSETQ. CDR3 nucleotides: TGCGCCAGCAGCTCGGTAGCACTGGGGTTGGGCACCGGGGAGCTGTTTTTT. Its protein product is CASSSVALGLGTGELFF.

The chain has TRBV10-3 and TRBJ2-4; 8 bases align to TRBD1. Germline CDR1 ENHRY, CDR2 SYGVKD. The CDR3 runs 13 residues. V lost 4 bases and J lost 10; bases outside the gene matches: 6. The CDR3 here is CAISGPGQEIQYF. CDR3 coding DNA: TGTGCCATCAGTGGACCGGGACAGGAGATTCAGTACTTC.

This clonotype was detected ten times or more. V and J are TRBV3-1 and TRBJ2-2, with D unresolved. The CDR3 length is 15 residues. The V end lost 1 base, the J end lost 4 bases, and 10 bases lay between the germline ends. Germline V gives CDR1 LGHDT, CDR2 YNNKEL (reference sequence). CDR3 sequence: CASSQVGTSTGELFF. The CDR3 region has the DNA TGTGCCAGCAGCCAAGTTGGCACCAGCACCGGGGAGCTGTTTTTT. The whole variable domain, filled in from reference TRBV3-1 and TRBJ2-2, reads DTAVSQTPKYLVTQMGNDKSIKCEQNLGHDTMYWYKQDSKKFLKIMFSYNNKELIINETVPNRFSPKSPDKAHLNLHINSLELGDSAVYFCASSQVGTSTGELFFGEGSRLTVL.

The sample holds many counts of this clonotype. The chain joins TRBV6-4 to TRBJ2-2; D ambiguous. The CDR3 runs 13 residues. The V and J ends lost 2 bases and 0 bases respectively, with 1 base between them. The V gene's germline CDR1 is MRHNA and CDR2 SNTAGT. CDR3 DNA sequence: TGTGCCAGCAGTGACACGAACACCGGGGAGCTGTTTTTT. Translation gives CASSDTNTGELFF.

The sample holds a few counts of this clonotype. V usage is TRBV3-1 and J usage is TRBJ1-1, with TRBD1 matching over 8 bases. V was pared by 0 bases and J by 5 bases, with 5 bases of the junction left unmatched. The CDR3 totals 15 residues. The V gene's germline CDR1 is LGHDT and CDR2 YNNKEL (reference sequence). The CDR3, as DNA: TGTGCCAGCAGCCAAGAACTGACAGGGGAAACTGAAGCTTTCTTT. Translated, it gives CASSQELTGETEAFF.

This clonotype was seen only a few times. The chain employs TRBV12-3 or TRBV12-4 and TRBJ2-1; 8 positions match TRBD2. CDR3 length: 15 amino acids. The V and J ends lost 8 bases and 5 bases, in that order; junction bases with no gene match: 11. CDR3 sequence reads: CASGRAGAYDNEQFF. The CDR3 coding sequence is TGTGCCAGCGGAAGAGCGGGAGCTTACGACAATGAGCAGTTCTTC.

This clonotype was counted between two and nine times. This chain connects TRBV4-1 to TRBJ1-1; D uncertain. Germline CDR1 reads MGHRA; CDR2 reads YSYEKL. The V gene lost 3 bases and the J gene lost 0 bases, with 8 bases spanning the gap. The CDR3 runs to 14 residues. The CDR3 sequence: CASSQSPLNTEAFF. The CDR3, as DNA: TGCGCCAGCAGCCAGAGCCCTCTGAACACTGAAGCTTTCTTT.

This clonotype has only a few counts. V gene TRBV11-2 combines with J gene TRBJ1-2; D is possibly TRBD1 (5 bases). This CDR3 contains 16 residues. The V gene lost 4 bases and the J gene lost 0 bases, with 15 bases spanning the gap. CDR1 and CDR2 from the germline V gene are SGHAT and FQNNGV. For the CDR3, the DNA is TGTGCCAGCAGCTCTTGGGTGGGGGACTCTAACTATGGCTACACCTTC. It specifies CASSSWVGDSNYGYTF.